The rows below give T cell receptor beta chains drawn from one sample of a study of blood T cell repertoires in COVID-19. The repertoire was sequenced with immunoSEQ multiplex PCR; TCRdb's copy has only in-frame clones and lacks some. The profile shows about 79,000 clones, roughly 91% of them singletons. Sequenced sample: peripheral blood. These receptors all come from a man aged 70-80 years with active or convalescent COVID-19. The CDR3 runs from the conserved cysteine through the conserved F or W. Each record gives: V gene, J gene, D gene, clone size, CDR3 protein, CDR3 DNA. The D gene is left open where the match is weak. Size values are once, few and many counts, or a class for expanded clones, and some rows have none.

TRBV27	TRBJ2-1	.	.	CASRAYNEQFF	TGTGCCAGCAGAGCTTACAATGAGCAGTTCTTC
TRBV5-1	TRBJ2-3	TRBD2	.	CASMSSGRTDTQYF	TGCGCCAGCATGTCTAGCGGGAGAACAGATACGCAGTATTTT
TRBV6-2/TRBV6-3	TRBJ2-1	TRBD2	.	CASSYSLVTSGSHKQFF	TGTGCCAGCAGTTACTCACTCGTGACTAGCGGGAGCCATAAGCAGTTCTTC
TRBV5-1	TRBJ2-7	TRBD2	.	CASSPSGPYEQYF	TGCGCCAGCAGCCCTAGCGGCCCCTACGAGCAGTACTTC
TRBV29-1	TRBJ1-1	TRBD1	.	CSGRTGGTEAFF	TGCAGCGGAAGGACAGGGGGCACTGAAGCTTTCTTT
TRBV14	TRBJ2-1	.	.	CASSHVGGKSSYNEQFF	TGTGCCAGCAGCCATGTAGGCGGGAAGAGCTCCTACAATGAGCAGTTCTTC
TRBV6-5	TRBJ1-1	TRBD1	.	CASSSPGQGNTEAFF	TGTGCCAGCAGTTCCCCGGGACAGGGAAACACTGAAGCTTTCTTT
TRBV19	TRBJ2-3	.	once	CASSIYRGSTDTQYF	TGTGCCAGTAGTATATATCGCGGTAGCACAGATACGCAGTATTTT
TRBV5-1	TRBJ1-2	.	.	CASSRTTILANYGYTF	TGCGCCAGCAGCCGGACAACCATCTTAGCTAACTATGGCTACACCTTC
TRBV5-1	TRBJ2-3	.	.	CASSLGIGATDTQYF	TGCGCCAGCAGCTTGGGAATTGGGGCCACAGATACGCAGTATTTT
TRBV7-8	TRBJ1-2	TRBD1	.	CASSPTRQGDYGYTF	TGTGCCAGCAGCCCTACCCGACAGGGTGACTATGGCTACACCTTC
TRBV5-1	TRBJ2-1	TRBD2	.	CASSFNSGSYQFF	TGCGCCAGCAGCTTCAATAGCGGGAGTTATCAGTTCTTC
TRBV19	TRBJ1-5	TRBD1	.	CASIQTGGFNQPQHF	TGTGCCAGTATCCAGACAGGGGGCTTCAATCAGCCCCAGCATTTT
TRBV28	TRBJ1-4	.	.	CASSAPNRPLANEKLFF	TGTGCCAGCAGTGCCCCTAACAGGCCGTTGGCTAATGAAAAACTGTTTTTT
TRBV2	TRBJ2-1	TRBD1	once	CASSEARDRGLGKFF	TGTGCCAGCAGTGAAGCGCGGGACAGGGGGCTGGGGAAGTTCTTC
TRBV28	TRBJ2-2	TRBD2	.	CASRRDYPNTGELFF	TGTGCCAGCAGACGGGACTACCCTAACACCGGGGAGCTGTTTTTT
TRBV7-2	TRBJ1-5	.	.	CASSLMGSNQPQHF	TGTGCCAGCAGCCTGATGGGCAGCAATCAGCCCCAGCATTTT
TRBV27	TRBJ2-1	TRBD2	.	CASRPSGSDEQFF	TGTGCCAGCAGACCTAGCGGGAGCGATGAGCAGTTCTTC
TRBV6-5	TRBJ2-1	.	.	CASSVAYSSYNEQFF	TGTGCCAGCAGCGTAGCGTATAGCTCCTACAATGAGCAGTTCTTC
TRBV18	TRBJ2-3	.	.	CASSPYTRDTQYF	TGTGCCAGCTCACCTTATACGAGGGATACGCAGTATTTT
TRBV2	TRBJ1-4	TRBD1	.	CASRETGGRGGDMFF	TGTGCCAGCAGGGAGACAGGAGGCAGAGGGGGCGACATGTTTTTT
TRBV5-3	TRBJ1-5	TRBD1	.	CARSLTGENQPQHF	TGTGCCAGAAGCTTGACAGGGGAAAATCAGCCCCAGCATTTT
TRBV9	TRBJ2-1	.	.	CASSPVPGIRRGEQFF	TGTGCCAGCAGCCCAGTTCCAGGGATTAGAAGGGGTGAGCAGTTCTTC
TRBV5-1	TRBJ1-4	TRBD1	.	CASTPNPGQREKLFF	TGCGCCAGCACCCCGAACCCGGGACAGAGAGAAAAACTGTTTTTT
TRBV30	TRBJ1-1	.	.	CAWSVLGARDTEAFF	TGTGCCTGGAGTGTACTTGGGGCAAGGGACACTGAAGCTTTCTTT
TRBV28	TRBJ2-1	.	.	CASSPEVGQPTRNEQFF	TGTGCCAGCAGTCCGGAGGTTGGGCAACCTACCAGGAATGAGCAGTTCTTC
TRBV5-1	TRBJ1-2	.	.	CASREGNYGYTF	TGCGCCAGCAGGGAGGGGAACTATGGCTACACCTTC